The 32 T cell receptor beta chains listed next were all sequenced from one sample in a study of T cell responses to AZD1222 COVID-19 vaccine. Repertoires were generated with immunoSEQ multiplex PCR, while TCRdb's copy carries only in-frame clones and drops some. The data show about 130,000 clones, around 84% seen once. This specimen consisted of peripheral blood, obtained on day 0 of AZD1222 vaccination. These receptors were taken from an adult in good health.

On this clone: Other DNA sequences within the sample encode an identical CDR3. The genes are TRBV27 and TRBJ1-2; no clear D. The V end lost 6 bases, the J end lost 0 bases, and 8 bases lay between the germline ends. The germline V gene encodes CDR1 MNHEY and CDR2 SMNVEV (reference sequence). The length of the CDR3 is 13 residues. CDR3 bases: TGTGCCAGCAGAACGGCGCCTAACTATGGCTACACCTTC. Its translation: CASRTAPNYGYTF.

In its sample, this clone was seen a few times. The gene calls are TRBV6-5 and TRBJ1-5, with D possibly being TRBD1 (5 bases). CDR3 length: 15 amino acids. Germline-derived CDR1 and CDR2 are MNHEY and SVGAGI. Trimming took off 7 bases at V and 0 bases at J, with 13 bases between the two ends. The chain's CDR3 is CASKRRDVSNQPQHF. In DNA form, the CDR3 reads TGTGCCAGCAAGCGGAGGGACGTTAGCAATCAGCCCCAGCATTTT.

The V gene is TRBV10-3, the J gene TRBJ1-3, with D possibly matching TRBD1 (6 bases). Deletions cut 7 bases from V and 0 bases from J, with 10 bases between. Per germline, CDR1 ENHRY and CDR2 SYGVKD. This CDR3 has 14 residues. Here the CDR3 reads CAIKTGPSGNTIYF. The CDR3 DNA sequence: TGTGCCATCAAAACAGGGCCCTCTGGAAACACCATATATTTT.

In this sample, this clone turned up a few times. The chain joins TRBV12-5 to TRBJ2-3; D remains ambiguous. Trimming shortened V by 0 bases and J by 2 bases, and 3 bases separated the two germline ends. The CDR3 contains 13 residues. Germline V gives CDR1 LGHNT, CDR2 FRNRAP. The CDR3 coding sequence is TGTGCTAGTGGTTTGGTACACACAGATACGCAGTATTTT. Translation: CASGLVHTDTQYF.

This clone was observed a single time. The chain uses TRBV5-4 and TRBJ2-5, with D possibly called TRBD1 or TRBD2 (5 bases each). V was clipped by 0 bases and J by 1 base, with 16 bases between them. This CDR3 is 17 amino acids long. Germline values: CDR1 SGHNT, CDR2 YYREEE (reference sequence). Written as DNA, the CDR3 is TGTGCCAGCAGCTTGGGTTTAATTCTAGGGACCCAAGAGACCCAGTACTTC. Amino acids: CASSLGLILGTQETQYF. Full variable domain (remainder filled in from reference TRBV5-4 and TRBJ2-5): ETGVTQSPTHLIKTRGQQVTLRCSSQSGHNTVSWYQQALGQGPQFIFQYYREEENGRGNFPPRFSGLQFPNYSSELNVNALELDDSALYLCASSLGLILGTQETQYFGPGTRLLVL.

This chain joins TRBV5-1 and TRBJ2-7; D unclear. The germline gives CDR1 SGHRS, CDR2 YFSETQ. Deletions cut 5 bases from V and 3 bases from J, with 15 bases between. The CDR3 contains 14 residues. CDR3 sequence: CASRRWGRNYEQYF. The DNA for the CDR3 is TGCGCCAGCAGGAGGTGGGGAAGGAACTACGAGCAGTACTTC.

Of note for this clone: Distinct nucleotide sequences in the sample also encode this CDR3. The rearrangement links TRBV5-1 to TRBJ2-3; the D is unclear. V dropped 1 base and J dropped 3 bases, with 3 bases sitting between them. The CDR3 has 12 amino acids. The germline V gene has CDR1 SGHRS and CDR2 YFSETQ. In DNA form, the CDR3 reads TGCGCCAGCAGCTTGAATACAGATACGCAGTATTTT. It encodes CASSLNTDTQYF.

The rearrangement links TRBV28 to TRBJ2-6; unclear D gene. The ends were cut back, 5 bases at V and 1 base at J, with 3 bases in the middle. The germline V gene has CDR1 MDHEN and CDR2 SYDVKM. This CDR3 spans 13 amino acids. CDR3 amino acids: CASSPSGANVLTF. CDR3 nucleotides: TGTGCCAGCAGTCCGTCTGGGGCCAACGTCCTGACTTTC.

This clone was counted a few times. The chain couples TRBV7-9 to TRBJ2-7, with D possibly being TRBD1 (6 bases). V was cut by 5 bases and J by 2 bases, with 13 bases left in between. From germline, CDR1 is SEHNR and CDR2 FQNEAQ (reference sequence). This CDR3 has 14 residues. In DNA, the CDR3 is TGTGCCAGCAGCCAACACAACAGGGCCTACGAGCAGTACTTC. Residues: CASSQHNRAYEQYF.

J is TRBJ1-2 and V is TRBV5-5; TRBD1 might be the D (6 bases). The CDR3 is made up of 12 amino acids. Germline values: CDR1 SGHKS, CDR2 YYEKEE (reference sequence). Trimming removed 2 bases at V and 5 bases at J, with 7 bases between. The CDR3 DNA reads TGTGCCAGCAGCTTCGGGACATATGGCTACACCTTC. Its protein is CASSFGTYGYTF.

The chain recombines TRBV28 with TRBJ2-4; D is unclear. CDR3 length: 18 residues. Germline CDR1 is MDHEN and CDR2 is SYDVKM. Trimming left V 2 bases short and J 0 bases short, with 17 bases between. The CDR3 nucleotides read TGTGCCAGCAGTTTAAACCGCCTTTCAGGTTTAGCCAAAAACATTCAGTACTTC. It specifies CASSLNRLSGLAKNIQYF. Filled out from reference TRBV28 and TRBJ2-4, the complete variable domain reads DVKVTQSSRYLVKRTGEKVFLECVQDMDHENMFWYRQDPGLGLRLIYFSYDVKMKEKGDIPEGYSVSREKKERFSLILESASTNQTSMYLCASSLNRLSGLAKNIQYFGAGTRLSVL.

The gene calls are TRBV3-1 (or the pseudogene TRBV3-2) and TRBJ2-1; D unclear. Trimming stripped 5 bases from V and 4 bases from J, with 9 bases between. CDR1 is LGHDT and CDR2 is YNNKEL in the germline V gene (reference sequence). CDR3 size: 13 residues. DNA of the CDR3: TGTGCCAGCAGCTTCGCGGTATACAATGAGCAGTTCTTC. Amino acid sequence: CASSFAVYNEQFF.

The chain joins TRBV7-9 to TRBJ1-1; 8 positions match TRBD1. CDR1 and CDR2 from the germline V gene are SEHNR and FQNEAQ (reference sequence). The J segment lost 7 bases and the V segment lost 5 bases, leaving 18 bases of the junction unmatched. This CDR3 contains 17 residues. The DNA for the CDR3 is TGTGCCAGCAGCCGCAACTTACTCTCGGACAGGGCTGATGAAGCTTTCTTT. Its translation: CASSRNLLSDRADEAFF. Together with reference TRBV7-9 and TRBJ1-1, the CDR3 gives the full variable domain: DTGVSQNPRHKITKRGQNVTFRCDPISEHNRLYWYRQTLGQGPEFLTYFQNEAQLEKSRLLSDRFSAERPKGSFSTLEIQRTEQGDSAMYLCASSRNLLSDRADEAFFGQGTRLTVV.

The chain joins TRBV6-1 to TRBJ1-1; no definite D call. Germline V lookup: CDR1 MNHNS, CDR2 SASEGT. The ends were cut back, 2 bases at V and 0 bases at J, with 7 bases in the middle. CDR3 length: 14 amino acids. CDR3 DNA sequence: TGTGCCAGCAGTGAACAGCCTCTGAACACTGAAGCTTTCTTT. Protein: CASSEQPLNTEAFF.

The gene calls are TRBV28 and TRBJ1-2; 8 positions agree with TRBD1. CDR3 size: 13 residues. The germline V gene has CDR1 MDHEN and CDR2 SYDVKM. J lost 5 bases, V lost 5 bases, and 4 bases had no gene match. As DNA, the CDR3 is TGTGCCAGCAGTCTAGACAGGGGATATGGCTACACCTTC. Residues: CASSLDRGYGYTF.

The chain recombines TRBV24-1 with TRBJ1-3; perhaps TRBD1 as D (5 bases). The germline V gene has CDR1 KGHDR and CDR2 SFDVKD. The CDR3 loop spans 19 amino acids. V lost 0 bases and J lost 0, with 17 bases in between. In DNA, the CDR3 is TGTGCCACCAGTGATTTGCGGGGGTTGATGGCCAACTCTGGAAACACCATATATTTT. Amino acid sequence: CATSDLRGLMANSGNTIYF.

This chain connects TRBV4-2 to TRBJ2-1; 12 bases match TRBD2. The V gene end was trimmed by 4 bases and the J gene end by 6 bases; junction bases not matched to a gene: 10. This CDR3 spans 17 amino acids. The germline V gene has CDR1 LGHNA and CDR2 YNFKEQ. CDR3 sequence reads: CASSRWTSGKEGNEQFF. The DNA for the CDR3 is TGTGCCAGCAGCCGATGGACTAGCGGGAAAGAAGGCAATGAGCAGTTCTTC.

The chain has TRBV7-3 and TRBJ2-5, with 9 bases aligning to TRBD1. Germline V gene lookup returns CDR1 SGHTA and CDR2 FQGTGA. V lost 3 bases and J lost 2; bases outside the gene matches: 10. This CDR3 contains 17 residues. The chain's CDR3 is CASSFLGTGTGQETQYF. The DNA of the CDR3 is TGTGCCAGCAGCTTCCTAGGCACCGGGACAGGGCAAGAGACCCAGTACTTC.

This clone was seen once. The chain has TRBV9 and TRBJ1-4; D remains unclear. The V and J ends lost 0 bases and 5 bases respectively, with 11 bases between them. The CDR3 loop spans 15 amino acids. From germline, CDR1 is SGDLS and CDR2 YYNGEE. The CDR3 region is CASSVEMGLNEKLFF. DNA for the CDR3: TGTGCCAGCAGCGTAGAGATGGGTTTAAATGAAAAACTGTTTTTT.

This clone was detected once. DNA for the CDR3: TGTGCCAGCAGCTTAGCCCCAGGTCCCTATGGCTACACCTTC. It specifies CASSLAPGPYGYTF. This chain links TRBV7-2 with TRBJ1-2; D uncertain. Trimming removed 0 bases at V and 4 bases at J, with 9 bases between. Germline V CDR1 and CDR2: SGHTA, FQGNSA. The CDR3 loop spans 14 amino acids.

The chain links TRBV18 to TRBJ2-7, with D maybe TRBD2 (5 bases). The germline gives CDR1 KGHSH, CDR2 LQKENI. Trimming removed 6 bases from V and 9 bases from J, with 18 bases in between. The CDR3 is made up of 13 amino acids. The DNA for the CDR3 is TGTGCCAGCTCTTTAACAGAAGGAGGCGTGCAGTACTTC. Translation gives CASSLTEGGVQYF.

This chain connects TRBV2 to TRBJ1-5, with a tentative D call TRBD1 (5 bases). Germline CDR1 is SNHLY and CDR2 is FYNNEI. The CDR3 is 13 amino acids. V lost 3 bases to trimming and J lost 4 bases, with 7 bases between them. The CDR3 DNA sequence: TGTGCCAGCAGTGACGGGGGGAATCAGCCCCAGCATTTT. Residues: CASSDGGNQPQHF.

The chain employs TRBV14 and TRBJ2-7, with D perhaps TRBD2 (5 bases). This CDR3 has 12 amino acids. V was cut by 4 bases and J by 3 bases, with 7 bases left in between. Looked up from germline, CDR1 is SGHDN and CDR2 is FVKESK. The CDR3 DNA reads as TGTGCCAGCAGCCGGGCGGGCTACGAGCAGTACTTC. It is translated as CASSRAGYEQYF.

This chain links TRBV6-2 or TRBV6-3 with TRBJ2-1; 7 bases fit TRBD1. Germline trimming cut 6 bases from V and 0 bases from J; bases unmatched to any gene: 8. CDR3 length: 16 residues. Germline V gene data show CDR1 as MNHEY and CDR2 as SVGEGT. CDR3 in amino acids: CASSDDRASSYNEQFF. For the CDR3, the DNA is TGTGCCAGCAGCGACGACAGGGCAAGCTCCTACAATGAGCAGTTCTTC.

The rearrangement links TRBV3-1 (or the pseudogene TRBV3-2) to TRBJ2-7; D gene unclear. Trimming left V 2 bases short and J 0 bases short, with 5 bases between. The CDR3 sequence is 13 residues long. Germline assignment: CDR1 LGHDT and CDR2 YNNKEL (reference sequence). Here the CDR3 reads CASSQPLSYEQYF. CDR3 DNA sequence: TGTGCCAGCAGCCAACCCCTCTCCTACGAGCAGTACTTC.

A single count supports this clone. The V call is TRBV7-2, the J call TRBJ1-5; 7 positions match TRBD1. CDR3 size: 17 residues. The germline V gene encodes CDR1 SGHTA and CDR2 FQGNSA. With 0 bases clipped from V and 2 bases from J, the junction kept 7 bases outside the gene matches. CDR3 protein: CASSLAPYRGRNQPQHF. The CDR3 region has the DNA TGTGCCAGCAGCTTAGCACCCTACAGGGGACGCAATCAGCCCCAGCATTTT. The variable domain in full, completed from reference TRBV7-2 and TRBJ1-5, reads GAGVSQSPSNKVTEKGKDVELRCDPISGHTALYWYRQSLGQGLEFLIYFQGNSAPDKSGLPSDRFSAERTGGSVSTLTIQRTQQEDSAVYLCASSLAPYRGRNQPQHFGDGTRLSIL.

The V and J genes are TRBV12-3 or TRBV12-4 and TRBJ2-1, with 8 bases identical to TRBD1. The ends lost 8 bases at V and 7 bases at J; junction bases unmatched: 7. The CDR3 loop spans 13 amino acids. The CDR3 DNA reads TGTGCCAGCGGGGGACAGGTAATAAATGAGCAGTTCTTC. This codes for CASGGQVINEQFF.

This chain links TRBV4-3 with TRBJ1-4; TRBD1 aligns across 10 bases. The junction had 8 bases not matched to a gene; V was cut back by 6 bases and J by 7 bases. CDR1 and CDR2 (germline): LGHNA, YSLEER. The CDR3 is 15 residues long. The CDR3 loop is CASSHRDRGREKLFF. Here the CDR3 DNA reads TGCGCCAGCAGTCACCGGGACAGGGGACGTGAAAAACTGTTTTTT.

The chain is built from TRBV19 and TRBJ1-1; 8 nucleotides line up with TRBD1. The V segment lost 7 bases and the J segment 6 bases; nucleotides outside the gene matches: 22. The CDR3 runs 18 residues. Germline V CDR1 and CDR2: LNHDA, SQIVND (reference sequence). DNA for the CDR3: TGTGCCAGTATGTCCCCCCTCTGGAGGACAGGGCTTTCGTCTGAAGCTTTCTTT. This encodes CASMSPLWRTGLSSEAFF.

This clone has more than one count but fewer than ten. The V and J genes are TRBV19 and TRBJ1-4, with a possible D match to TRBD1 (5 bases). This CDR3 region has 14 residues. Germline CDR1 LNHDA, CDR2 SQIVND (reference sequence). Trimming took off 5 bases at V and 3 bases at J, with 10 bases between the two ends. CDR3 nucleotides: TGTGCCAGTAGTCGGGGCAGAGCTAATGAAAAACTGTTTTTT. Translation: CASSRGRANEKLFF.

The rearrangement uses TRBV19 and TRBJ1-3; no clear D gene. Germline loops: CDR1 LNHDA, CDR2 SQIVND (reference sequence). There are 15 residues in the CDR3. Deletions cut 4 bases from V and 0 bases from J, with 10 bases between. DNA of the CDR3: TGTGCCAGTAGTAGGACGGGAAGCTCTGGAAACACCATATATTTT. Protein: CASSRTGSSGNTIYF.

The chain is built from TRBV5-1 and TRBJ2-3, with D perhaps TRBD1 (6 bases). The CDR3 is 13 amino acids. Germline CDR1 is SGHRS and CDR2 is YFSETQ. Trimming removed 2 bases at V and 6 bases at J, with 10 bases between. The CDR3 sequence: CASSLWGPDTQYF. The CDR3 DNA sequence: TGCGCCAGCAGCTTATGGGGGCCCGATACGCAGTATTTT.